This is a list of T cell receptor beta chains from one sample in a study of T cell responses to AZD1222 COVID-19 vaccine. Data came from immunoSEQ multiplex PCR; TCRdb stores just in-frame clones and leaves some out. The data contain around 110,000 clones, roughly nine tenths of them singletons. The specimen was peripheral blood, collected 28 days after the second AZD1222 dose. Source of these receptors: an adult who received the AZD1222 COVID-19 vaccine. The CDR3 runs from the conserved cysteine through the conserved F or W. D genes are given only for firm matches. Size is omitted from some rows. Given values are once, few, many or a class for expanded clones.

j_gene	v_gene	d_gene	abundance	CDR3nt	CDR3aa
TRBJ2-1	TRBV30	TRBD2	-	TGTGCCTGGACAAAGCGAAGGGGACTAGCGGGAAGTGAGCAGTTCTTC	CAWTKRRGLAGSEQFF
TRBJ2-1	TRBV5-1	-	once	TGCGCCAGCAGCTTGGAATCCTACAATGAGCAGTTCTTC	CASSLESYNEQFF
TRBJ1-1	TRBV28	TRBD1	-	TGTGCCAGCAGTTTGGCACAGGGGCGGACTGAAGCTTTCTTT	CASSLAQGRTEAFF
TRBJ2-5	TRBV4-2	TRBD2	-	TGTGCCAGCAGCCAGCGACTAGCGGGTCTTCAAGAGACCCAGTACTTC	CASSQRLAGLQETQYF
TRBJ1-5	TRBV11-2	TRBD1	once	TGTGCCAGCAGCTTATCGGGACAGTTCAATCAGCCCCAGCATTTT	CASSLSGQFNQPQHF
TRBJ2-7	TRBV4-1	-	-	TGCGCCAGCAGCCAAGAACAAGACGGCCCCTACGAGCAGTACTTC	CASSQEQDGPYEQYF
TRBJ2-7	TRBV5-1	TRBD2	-	TGCGCCAGCAGTTCGATCGGGACTAGAGGGTACCACGAGCAGTACTTC	CASSSIGTRGYHEQYF
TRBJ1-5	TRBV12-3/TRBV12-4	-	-	TGTGCCAGCGGCCTGAATCAGCCCCAGCATTTT	CASGLNQPQHF
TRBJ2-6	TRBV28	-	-	TGTGCCAGCAGTTCCCGAAAACCTACAGGGCCAGCCAACTCTGGGGCCAACGTCCTGACTTTC	CASSSRKPTGPANSGANVLTF
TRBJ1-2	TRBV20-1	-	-	TGCAGTGCTAGTGTGGCCTTTAACTATGGCTACACCTTC	CSASVAFNYGYTF
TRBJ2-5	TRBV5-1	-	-	TGCGCCAGCAGCTTCTTAGGCCTAGACGAGACCCAGTACTTC	CASSFLGLDETQYF
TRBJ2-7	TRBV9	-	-	TGTGCCAGCAGCTCGAGGGACGAGGGTGGGTACGAGCAGTACTTC	CASSSRDEGGYEQYF
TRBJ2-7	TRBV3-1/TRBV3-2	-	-	TGTGCCAGCAGCTTTCTCTACGAGCAGTACTTC	CASSFLYEQYF
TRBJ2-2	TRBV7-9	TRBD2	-	TGTGCCAGCAGTTTAGGACTAGCGGCAAACACCGGGGAGCTGTTTTTT	CASSLGLAANTGELFF
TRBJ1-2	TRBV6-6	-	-	TGTGCCATTAAGGCCCCGAGAGGTGTGGGCTACACCTTC	CAIKAPRGVGYTF
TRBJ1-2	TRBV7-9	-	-	TGTGCCAGCAGCTTAGACTCCAGGAGACCCCTTGGCTACACCTTC	CASSLDSRRPLGYTF
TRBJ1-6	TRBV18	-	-	TGTGCCAGCTCACCACCATCAGGGAATTCACCCCTCCACTTT	CASSPPSGNSPLHF
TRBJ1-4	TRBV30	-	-	TGTGCCTGGAGTGCGTTGAGGGGGTTCTTAACAAGGGATGAAAAACTGTTTTTT	CAWSALRGFLTRDEKLFF
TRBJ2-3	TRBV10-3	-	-	TGTGCCATCAGGATGCGGTATGGCACTGATACGCAGTATTTT	CAIRMRYGTDTQYF
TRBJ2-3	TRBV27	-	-	TGTGCCAGCAGTCGGCCAGGGCAGGGAACAGATACGCAGTATTTT	CASSRPGQGTDTQYF
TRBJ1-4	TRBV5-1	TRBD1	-	TGCGCCAGCAGCTTAAGACCCGGGACAGCACAAGAAAAACTGTTTTTT	CASSLRPGTAQEKLFF
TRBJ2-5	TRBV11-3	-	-	TGTGCCAGCAGCTTAGGGTCCAGGGAGCTCGAGACCCAGTACTTC	CASSLGSRELETQYF
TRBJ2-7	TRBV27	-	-	TGTGCCAGCAGTTTATATCCGGGGGAGTTATACGAGCAGTACTTC	CASSLYPGELYEQYF
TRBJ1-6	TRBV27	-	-	TGTGCCAGCAGTCCTAACGGACAGCATAATTCACCCCTCCACTTT	CASSPNGQHNSPLHF
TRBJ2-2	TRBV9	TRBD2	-	TGTGCCAGCAGCGTAGCTTCCAGCGGGAGGGTTACCGGGGAGCTGTTTTTT	CASSVASSGRVTGELFF
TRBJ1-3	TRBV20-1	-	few	TGCAGTGCTAGAGACGGAAACACCATATATTTT	CSARDGNTIYF
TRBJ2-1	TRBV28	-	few	TGTGCCAGCAGTTCAGGGACAGGGGGGGGACTAGCGGTCATGAATGAGCAGTTCTTC	CASSSGTGGGLAVMNEQFF
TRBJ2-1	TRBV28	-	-	TGTGCCAGCAACGCGGGCGGGAAGTCCTACAATGAGCAGTTCTTC	CASNAGGKSYNEQFF
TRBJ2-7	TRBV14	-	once	TGTGCCAGCAGCCAAGCCACATTTCGAGGGGAGCAGTACTTC	CASSQATFRGEQYF
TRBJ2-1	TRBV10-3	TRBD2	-	TGTGCCATCAGTTTGAGTACTAGCGGGAGGGCCAATGAGCAGTTCTTC	CAISLSTSGRANEQFF
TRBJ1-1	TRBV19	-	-	TGTGCCAGTACGACAGGTGGAATGAACACTGAAGCTTTCTTT	CASTTGGMNTEAFF
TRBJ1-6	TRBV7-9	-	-	TGTGCCAGCAGCTTATTGGGTAAAGATTCACCCCTCCACTTT	CASSLLGKDSPLHF
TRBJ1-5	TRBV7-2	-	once	TGTGCCAGCAGCTTCGTCGGTCAGCCCCAGCATTTT	CASSFVGQPQHF
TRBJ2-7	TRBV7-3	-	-	TGTGCCAGCAGCTTAACGGTCGCTGGAAAGGGCGAGCAGTACTTC	CASSLTVAGKGEQYF
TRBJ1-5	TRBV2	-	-	TGTGCCAGCAGTGAACTGGGACAAACCAATCAGCCCCAGCATTTT	CASSELGQTNQPQHF
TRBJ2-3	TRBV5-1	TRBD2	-	TGCGCCAGCAGCCCGATTCTGGGCGGGAGGAGAGATACGCAGTATTTT	CASSPILGGRRDTQYF
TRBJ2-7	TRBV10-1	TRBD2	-	TGCGCCAGCAGTGAACGAACGGGAGGGCCGTACGAGCAGTACTTC	CASSERTGGPYEQYF
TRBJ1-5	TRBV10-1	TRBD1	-	TGCGCCAGCAGTGAGTCGATACAGGGGGCTGATTTT	CASSESIQGADF
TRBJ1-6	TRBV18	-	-	TGTGCCAGCTCCCGGAACGGACAGACACCCTCCTATAATTCACCCCTCCACTTT	CASSRNGQTPSYNSPLHF
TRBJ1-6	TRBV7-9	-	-	TGTGCCAGCAGCTTACTCGCAGGCAATTCACCCCTCCACTTT	CASSLLAGNSPLHF
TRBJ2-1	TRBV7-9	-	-	TGTGCCAGCAGCTTTAGGCTTGGCAATGAGCAGTTCTTC	CASSFRLGNEQFF
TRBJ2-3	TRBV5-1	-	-	TGCGCCAGCAGCATAGGGTCTTCCGTGAGCACAGATACGCAGTATTTT	CASSIGSSVSTDTQYF
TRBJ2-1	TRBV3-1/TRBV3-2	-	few	TGTGCCAGCAGCCAAGGGGATCCGGGGCGGGTCGCGGTCGATGAGCAGTTCTTC	CASSQGDPGRVAVDEQFF
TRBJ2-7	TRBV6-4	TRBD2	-	TGTGCCAGCAGTCCCGGGACTAGCTCGAACGAGCAGTACTTC	CASSPGTSSNEQYF
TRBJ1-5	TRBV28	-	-	TGTGCCAGCAGTTTTAGCAATCAGCCCCAGCATTTT	CASSFSNQPQHF
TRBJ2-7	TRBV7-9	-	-	TGTGCCAGCAGCCCATCGGGCACAGCGGCCGAGCAGTACTTC	CASSPSGTAAEQYF
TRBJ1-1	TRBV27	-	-	TGTGCCAGCAGTTTAGTAGAACAGGGCGCTTTCTTT	CASSLVEQGAFF
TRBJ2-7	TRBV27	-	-	TGTGCCAGCAGTTTGGGGGGGCCGAAATACGAGCAGTACTTC	CASSLGGPKYEQYF
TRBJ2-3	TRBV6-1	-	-	TGTGCCAGCAGTGAAGTTTGGGGCGGCCAGTCAACAGATACGCAGTATTTT	CASSEVWGGQSTDTQYF
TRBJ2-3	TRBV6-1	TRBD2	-	TGTGCCAGCAGTGGTCGGGCGGGAGGGCCGACAGATACGCAGTATTTT	CASSGRAGGPTDTQYF
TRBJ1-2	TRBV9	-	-	TGTGCCAGCAGCGTAGGGGATCCCTATGGCTACACCTTC	CASSVGDPYGYTF
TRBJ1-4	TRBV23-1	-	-	TGCGCCAGCAGTCAGGGTGAAAAACTGTTTTTT	CASSQGEKLFF
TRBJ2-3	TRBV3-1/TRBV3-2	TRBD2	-	TGTGCCAGCAGCCCCCGGACTAGCGGGAAGGAAGATACGCAGTATTTT	CASSPRTSGKEDTQYF
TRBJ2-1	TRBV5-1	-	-	TGCGCCAGCAGCTTGATGTTAGCGGGCCCAGGGGGGAATGAGCAGTTCTTC	CASSLMLAGPGGNEQFF
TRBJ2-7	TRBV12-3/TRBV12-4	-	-	TGTGCCAGCAGCCCCTTATCGGGCCGCGAGCAGTACTTC	CASSPLSGREQYF
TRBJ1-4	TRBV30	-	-	TGTGCCTGGAGTAGTAGGACAACTAATGAAAAACTGTTTTTT	CAWSSRTTNEKLFF
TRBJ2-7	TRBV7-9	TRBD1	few	TGTGCCAGCAGCTTCGAAAGGGGACAGGACTCCTACGAGCAGTACTTC	CASSFERGQDSYEQYF
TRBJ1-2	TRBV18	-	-	TGTGCCAGCTCACCACCTATGGGGCTCTATGGCTACACCTTC	CASSPPMGLYGYTF